The source of this TCR beta chain is a study of T cell responses to AZD1222 COVID-19 vaccine. The V gene end was trimmed by 6 bases and the J gene end by 8 bases; junction bases not matched to a gene: 10. The CDR3 contains 15 residues. Germline loops: CDR1 KGHDR, CDR2 SFDVKD. Sequencing was performed with immunoSEQ multiplex PCR; in TCRdb, only in-frame clones are kept and a portion is missing. The sample holds some 140,000 clones, 91% seen once. A word on this clone: The antigen remains unidentified.

The study, taken as a whole, reports: Donors in the cohort were predominantly white British and more often female, and clonal diversity was possibly underestimated. Two doses of AZD1222 preceded a rise in Spike-specific TCR breadth and depth.

The gene calls are TRBV24-1 and TRBJ2-1; the match to TRBD2 covers 9 bases. The TCR comes from an adult in good health. Material: peripheral blood, obtained on day 0 of AZD1222 vaccination. This CDR3 is CATSNPSGIVDEQFF. CDR3 in DNA: TGTGCCACCAGTAATCCTAGCGGGATCGTAGATGAGCAGTTCTTC.